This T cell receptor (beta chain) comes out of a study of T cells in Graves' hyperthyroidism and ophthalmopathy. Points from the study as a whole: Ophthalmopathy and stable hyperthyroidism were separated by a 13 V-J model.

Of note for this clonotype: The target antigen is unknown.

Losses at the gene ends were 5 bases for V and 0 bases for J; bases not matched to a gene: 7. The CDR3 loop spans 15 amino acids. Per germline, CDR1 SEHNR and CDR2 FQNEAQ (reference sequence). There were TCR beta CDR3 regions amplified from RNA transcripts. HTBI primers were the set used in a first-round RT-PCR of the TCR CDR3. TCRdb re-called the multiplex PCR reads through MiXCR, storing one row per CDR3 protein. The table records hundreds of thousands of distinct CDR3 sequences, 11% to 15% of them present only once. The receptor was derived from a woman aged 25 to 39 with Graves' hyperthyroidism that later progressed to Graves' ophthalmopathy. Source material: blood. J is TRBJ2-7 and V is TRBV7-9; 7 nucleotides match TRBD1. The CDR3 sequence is CASSHRDSDSYEQYF. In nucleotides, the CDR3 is TGTGCCAGCAGCCACCGGGACAGCGACTCCTACGAGCAGTACTTC.